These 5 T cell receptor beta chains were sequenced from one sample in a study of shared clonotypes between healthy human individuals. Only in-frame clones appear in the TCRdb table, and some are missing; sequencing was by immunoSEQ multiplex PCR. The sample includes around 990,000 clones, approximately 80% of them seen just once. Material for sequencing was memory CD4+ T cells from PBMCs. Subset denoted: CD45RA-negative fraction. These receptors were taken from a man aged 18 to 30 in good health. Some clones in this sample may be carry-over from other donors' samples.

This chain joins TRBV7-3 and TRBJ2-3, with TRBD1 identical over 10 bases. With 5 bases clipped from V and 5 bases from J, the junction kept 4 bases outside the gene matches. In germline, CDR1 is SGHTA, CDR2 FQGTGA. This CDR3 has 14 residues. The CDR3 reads CASSRDRGGDTQYF. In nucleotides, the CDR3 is TGTGCCAGCAGCCGGGACAGGGGTGGAGATACGCAGTATTTT.

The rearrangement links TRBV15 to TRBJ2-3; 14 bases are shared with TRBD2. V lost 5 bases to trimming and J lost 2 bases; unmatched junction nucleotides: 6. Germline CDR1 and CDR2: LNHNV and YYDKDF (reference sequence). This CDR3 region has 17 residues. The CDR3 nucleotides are TGTGCCACCAGCCGAGGGACTAGCGGGAGCCCCACAGATACGCAGTATTTT. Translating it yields CATSRGTSGSPTDTQYF.

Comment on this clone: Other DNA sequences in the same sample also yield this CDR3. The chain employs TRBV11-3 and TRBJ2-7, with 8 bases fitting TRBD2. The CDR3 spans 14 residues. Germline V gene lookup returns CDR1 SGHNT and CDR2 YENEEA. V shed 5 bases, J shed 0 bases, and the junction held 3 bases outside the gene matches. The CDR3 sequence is CASSLAGGSYEQYF. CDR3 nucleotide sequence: TGTGCCAGCAGCCTCGCGGGGGGCTCCTACGAGCAGTACTTC.

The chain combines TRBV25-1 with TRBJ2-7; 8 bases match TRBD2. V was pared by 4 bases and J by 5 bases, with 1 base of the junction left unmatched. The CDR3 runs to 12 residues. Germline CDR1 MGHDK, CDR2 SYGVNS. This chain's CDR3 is CASSAGGDEQYF. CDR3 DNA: TGTGCCAGCAGTGCCGGGGGGGACGAGCAGTACTTC.

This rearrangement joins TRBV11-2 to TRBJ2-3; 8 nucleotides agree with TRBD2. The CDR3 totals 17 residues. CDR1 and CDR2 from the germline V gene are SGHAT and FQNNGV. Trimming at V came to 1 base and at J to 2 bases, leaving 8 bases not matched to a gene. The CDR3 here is CASSLGLAGGPTDTQYF. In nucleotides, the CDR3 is TGTGCCAGCAGCTTAGGACTTGCGGGAGGCCCCACAGATACGCAGTATTTT.